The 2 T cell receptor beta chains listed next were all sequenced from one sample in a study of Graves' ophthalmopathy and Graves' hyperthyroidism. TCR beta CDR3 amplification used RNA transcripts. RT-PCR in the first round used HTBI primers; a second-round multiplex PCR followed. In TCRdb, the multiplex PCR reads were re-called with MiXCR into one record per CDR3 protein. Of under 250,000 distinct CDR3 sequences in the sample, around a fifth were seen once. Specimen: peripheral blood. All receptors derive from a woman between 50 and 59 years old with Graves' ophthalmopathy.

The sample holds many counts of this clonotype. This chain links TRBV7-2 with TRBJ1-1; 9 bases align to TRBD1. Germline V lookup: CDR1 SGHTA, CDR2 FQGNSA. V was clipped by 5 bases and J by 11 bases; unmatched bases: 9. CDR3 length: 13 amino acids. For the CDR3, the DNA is TGTGCCAGCAGCCCCCGGACAGGGGAAAGGGCTTTCTTT. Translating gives CASSPRTGERAFF.

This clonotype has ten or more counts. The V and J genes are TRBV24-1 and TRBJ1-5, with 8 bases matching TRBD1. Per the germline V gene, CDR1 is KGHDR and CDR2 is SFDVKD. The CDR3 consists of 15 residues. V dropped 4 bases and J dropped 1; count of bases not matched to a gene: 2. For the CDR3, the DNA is TGTGCCACCAGTGACCGGACAGGGAGCAATCAGCCCCAGCATTTT. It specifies CATSDRTGSNQPQHF.